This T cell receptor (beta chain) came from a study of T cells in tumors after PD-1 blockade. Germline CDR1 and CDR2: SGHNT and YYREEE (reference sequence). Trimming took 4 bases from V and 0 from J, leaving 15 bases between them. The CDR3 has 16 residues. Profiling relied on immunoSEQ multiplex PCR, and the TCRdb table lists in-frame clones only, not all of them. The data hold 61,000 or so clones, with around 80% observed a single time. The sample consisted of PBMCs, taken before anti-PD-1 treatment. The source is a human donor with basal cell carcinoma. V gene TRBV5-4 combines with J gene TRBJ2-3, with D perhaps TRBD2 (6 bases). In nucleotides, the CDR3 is TGTGCCAGCAGCCCCGGGACTGACTCTAGCACAGATACGCAGTATTTT. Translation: CASSPGTDSSTDTQYF.